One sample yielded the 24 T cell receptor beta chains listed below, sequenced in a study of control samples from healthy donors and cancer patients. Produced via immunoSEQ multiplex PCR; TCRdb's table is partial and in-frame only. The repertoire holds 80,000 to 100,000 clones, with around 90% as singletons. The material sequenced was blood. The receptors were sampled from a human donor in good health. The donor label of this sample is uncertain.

The CDR3 coding sequence is TGTGCCAGCAGTGTTAGCGGCTTCGGAGAGACCCAGTACTTC. Its translation: CASSVSGFGETQYF. The genes are TRBV2 and TRBJ2-5; a weak D match, TRBD2 (6 bases). V lost 4 bases to trimming and J lost 4 bases, with 13 bases between them. This CDR3 spans 14 amino acids. Germline CDR1 is SNHLY and CDR2 is FYNNEI.

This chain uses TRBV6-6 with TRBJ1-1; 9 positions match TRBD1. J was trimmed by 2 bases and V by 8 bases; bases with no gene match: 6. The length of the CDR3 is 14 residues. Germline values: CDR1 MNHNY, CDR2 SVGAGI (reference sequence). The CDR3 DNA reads TGTGCCAGCTCGGACAGGGGCTTAAACACTGAAGCTTTCTTT. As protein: CASSDRGLNTEAFF.

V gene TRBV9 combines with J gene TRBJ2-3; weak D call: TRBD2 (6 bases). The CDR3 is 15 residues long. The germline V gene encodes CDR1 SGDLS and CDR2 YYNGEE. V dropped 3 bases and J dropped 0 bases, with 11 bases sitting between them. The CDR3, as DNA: TGTGCCAGCAGCGGTAGCGGTACTAGCACAGATACGCAGTATTTT. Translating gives CASSGSGTSTDTQYF.

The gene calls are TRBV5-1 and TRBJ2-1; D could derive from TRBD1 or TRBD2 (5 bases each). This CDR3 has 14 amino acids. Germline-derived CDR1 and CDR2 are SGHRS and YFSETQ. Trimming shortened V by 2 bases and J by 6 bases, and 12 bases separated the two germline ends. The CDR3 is CASSFRSGRNEQFF. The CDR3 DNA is TGCGCCAGCAGCTTCCGGTCGGGGCGCAATGAGCAGTTCTTC.

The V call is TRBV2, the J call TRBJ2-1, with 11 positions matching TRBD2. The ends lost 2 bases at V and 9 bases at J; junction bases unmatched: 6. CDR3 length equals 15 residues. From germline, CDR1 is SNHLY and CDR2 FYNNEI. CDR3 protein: CASSELAGGAGEQFF. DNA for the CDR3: TGTGCCAGCAGTGAATTAGCGGGGGGGGCGGGTGAGCAGTTCTTC.

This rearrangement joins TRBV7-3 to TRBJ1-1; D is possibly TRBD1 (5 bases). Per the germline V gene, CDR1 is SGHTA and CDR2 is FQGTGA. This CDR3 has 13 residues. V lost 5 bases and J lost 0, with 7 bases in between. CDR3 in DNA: TGTGCCAGCAGCGCAGGGCTGAACACTGAAGCTTTCTTT. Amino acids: CASSAGLNTEAFF.

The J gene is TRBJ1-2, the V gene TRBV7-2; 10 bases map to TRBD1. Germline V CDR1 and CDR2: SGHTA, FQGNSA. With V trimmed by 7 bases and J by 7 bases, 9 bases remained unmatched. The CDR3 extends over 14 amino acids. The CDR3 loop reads CASKGPGQGFGYTF. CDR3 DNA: TGTGCCAGCAAGGGTCCGGGACAGGGGTTTGGCTACACCTTC.

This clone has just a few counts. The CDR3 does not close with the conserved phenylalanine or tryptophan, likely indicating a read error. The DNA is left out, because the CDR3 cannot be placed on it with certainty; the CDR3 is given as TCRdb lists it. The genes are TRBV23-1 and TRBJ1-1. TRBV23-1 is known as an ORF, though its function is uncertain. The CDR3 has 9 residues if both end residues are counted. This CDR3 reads CASSQSRAG.

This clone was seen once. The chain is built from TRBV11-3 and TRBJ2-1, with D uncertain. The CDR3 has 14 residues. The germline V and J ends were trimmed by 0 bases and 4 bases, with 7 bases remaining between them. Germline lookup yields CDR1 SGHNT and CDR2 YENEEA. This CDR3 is CASSLEGRYNEQFF. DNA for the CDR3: TGTGCCAGCAGCTTAGAGGGCAGATACAATGAGCAGTTCTTC. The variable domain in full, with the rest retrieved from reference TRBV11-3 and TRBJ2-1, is EAGVVQSPRYKIIEKKQPVAFWCNPISGHNTLYWYLQNLGQGPELLIRYENEEAVDDSQLPKDRFSAERLKGVDSTLKIQPAELGDSAVYLCASSLEGRYNEQFFGPGTRLTVL.

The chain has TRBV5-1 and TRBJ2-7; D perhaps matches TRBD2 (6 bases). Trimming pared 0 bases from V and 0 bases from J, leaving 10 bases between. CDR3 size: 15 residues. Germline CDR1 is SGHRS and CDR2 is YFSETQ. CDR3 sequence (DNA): TGCGCCAGCAGCTTGGTAGCGGATAGCTCCTACGAGCAGTACTTC. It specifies CASSLVADSSYEQYF.

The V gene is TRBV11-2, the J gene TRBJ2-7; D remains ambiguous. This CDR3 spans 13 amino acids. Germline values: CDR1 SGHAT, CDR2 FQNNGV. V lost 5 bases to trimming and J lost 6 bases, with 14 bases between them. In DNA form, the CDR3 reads TGTGCCAGCAGCCCGCATATAGAAGGCGAGCAGTACTTC. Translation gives CASSPHIEGEQYF.

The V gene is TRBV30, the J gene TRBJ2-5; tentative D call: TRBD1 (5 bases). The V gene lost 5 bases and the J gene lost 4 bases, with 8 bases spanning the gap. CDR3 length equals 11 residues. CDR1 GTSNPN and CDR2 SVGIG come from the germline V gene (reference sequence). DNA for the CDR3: TGTGCCTGGTCAGGGTTAGAGACCCAGTACTTC. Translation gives CAWSGLETQYF.

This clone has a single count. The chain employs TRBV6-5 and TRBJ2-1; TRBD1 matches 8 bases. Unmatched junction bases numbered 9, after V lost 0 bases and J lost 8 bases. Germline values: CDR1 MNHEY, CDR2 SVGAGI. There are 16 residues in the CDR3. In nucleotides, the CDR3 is TGTGCCAGCAGTTACTCCGGACAGGGTTCTGTCGATGAGCAGTTCTTC. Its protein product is CASSYSGQGSVDEQFF.

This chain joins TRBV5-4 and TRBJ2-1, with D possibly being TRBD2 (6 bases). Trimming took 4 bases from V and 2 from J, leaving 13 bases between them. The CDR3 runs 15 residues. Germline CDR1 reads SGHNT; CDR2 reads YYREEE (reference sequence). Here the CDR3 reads CASSNAEGPYNEQFF. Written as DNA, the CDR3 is TGTGCCAGCAGCAACGCGGAGGGTCCCTACAATGAGCAGTTCTTC.

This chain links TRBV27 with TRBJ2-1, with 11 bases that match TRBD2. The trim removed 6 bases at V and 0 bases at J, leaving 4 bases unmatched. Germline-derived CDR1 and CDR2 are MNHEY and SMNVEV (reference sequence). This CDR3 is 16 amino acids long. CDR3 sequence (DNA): TGTGCCAGCAGACCTAGCGGGGGGCCCTCCTACAATGAGCAGTTCTTC. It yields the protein CASRPSGGPSYNEQFF.

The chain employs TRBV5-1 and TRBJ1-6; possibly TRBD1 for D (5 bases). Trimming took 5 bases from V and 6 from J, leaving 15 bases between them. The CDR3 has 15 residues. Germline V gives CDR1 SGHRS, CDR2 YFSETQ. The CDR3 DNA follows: TGCGCCAGCAGTCAAAGCCAGGGTAGTAATTCACCCCTCCACTTT. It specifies CASSQSQGSNSPLHF.

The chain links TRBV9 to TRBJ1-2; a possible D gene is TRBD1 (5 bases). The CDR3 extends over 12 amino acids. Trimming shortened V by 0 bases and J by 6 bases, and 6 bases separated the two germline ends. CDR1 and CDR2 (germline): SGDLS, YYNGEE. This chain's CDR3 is CASSVDRNGYTF. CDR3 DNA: TGTGCCAGCAGCGTAGACAGGAATGGCTACACCTTC.

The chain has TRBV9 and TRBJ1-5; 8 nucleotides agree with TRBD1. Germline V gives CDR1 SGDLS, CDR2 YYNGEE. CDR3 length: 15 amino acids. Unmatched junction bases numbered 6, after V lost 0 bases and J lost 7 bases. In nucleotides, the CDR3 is TGTGCCAGCAGCGTAGGGGGGGCAGGGGGCCAGCCCCAGCATTTT. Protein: CASSVGGAGGQPQHF.

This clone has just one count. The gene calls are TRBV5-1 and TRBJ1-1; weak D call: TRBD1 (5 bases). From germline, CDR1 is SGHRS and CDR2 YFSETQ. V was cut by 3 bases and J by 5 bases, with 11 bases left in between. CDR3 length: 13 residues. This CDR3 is CASSWGGRTEAFF. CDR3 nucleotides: TGCGCCAGCAGCTGGGGGGGAAGAACTGAAGCTTTCTTT.

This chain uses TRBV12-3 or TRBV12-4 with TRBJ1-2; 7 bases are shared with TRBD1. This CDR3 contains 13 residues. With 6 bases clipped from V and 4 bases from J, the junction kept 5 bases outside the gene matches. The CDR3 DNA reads TGTGCCAGCAGCAAGGACAGGAGCTATGGCTACACCTTC. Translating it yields CASSKDRSYGYTF.

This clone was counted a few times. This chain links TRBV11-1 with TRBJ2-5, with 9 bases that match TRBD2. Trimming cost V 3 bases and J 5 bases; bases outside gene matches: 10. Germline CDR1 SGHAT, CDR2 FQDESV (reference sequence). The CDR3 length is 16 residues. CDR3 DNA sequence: TGTGCCAGCAGCTTTTCTGCGGGGGGGCGCGGTGAGACCCAGTACTTC. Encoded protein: CASSFSAGGRGETQYF.

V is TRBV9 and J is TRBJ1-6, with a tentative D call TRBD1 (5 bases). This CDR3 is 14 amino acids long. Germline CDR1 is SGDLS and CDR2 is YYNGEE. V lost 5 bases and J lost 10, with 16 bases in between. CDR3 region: CASSSGGAGSPLHF. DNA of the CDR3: TGTGCCAGCAGTTCTGGAGGGGCTGGATCACCCCTCCACTTT. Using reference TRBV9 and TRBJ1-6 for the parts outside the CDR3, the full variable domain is DSGVTQTPKHLITATGQRVTLRCSPRSGDLSVYWYQQSLDQGLQFLIQYYNGEERAKGNILERFSAQQFPDLHSELNLSSLELGDSALYFCASSSGGAGSPLHFGNGTRLTVT.

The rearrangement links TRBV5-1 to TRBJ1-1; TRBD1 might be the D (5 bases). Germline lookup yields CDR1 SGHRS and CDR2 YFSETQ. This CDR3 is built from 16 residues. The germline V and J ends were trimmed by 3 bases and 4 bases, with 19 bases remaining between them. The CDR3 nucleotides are TGCGCCAGCAGCTACCGGGACGGAACAGGCGGCACTGAAGCTTTCTTT. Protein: CASSYRDGTGGTEAFF.

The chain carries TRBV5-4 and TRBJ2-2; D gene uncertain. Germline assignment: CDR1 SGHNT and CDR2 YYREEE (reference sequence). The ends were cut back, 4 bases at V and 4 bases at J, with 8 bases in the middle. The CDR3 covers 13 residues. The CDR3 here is CASSAYSTGELFF. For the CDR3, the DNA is TGTGCCAGCAGCGCGTACAGCACCGGGGAGCTGTTTTTT.